Below, one TCR beta chain is given with its context. At least ten counts were recorded for this clonotype. The antigen it recognizes is unknown. Base qualities were left out, and no much larger clone turns up one base away. TCR beta CDR3 regions were amplified from RNA transcripts. A first-round RT-PCR of the TCR CDR3 used the HTBI primer set with the Qiagen OneStep RT-PCR kit. Libraries were constructed in a second round of multiplex PCR, after which size selection and purification were carried out. Libraries were sequenced paired-end with 100 bp reads on an Illumina HiSeq2000. Per the authors' processing: SOAPnuke was used to process the raw data, with reads discarded if the reads contained adapters or uncalled bases, had a mean Phred below 15, or lacked an exact constant-primer or identifier match. COPE v1.2.5 was used to merge high-quality paired reads, and clonotypes were defined as unique nucleotide sequences. MiTCR v1.1 was used to align the clonotypes against IMGT TRBV, TRBD and TRBJ reference segments. Analysis was restricted to V-J combinations with a frequency above 0.0001, which covered about 99% of repertoires. The TCS score was defined as F50 (clonal expansion) divided by E x V (chaos), with BLOSUM62-based TCRdist calculated between CDR3 peptides within each V-J. Welch's t-statistics and random forest reduced 500 to 650 V-J features to 13, which were used in a naive Bayes classifier (R e1071). Through fastp at Q25 and MiXCR, TCRdb rebuilt clones from the public reads, retaining in-frame beta chains. Each CDR3 protein appears once, grouped with its most common genes and DNA. TCRdb's processing, not the authors' own work, is the source of the V and J calls. The sample profile shows 370,000 or so distinct CDR3 sequences; 15% to 18% of them were found once. The ten largest clones represent 25% to 35% of the sample.

CDR1 and CDR2, looked up from the germline V gene, are MNHNS and SASEGT. There are 13 amino acids in the CDR3, from cysteine to phenylalanine inclusive. Just the 39-base CDR3 DNA is kept, in frame starting at base 1. A distance of 8 bases separates the germline ends of V and J, which lose 2 bases and 6 bases respectively. The data belong to a study of T cells in Graves' hyperthyroidism and ophthalmopathy (dated by TCRdb to about 2019). Broadly, across the study: Peripheral blood samples were taken at the time of initial diagnosis, prior to any treatment. The study also compared thyroid tissue and blood T-cell repertoires from 5 to 7 Graves' hyperthyroidism patients. The 100 discovery patients were randomly split 7:3 into training and test sets. Once sampling was done, hyperthyroidism patients were given methimazole at a starting dose of 30 mg daily, whereas ophthalmopathy patients were given high-dose intravenous methylprednisolone. Prospective prediction of ophthalmopathy was tested in an independent validation cohort of 18 to 20 hyperthyroidism patients and 17 patients who later progressed to ophthalmopathy. The paper reports TCR Vbeta CDR3 sequencing of 135 peripheral blood samples: 40 or so ophthalmopathy, 70 to 85 hyperthyroidism and around 17 progressor patients. To identify TCR V-J signatures that set the groups apart, the researchers used a discovery cohort of about a hundred patients, made up of 40 to 45 with Graves' ophthalmopathy and some 56 with stable Graves' hyperthyroidism.

Hyperthyroidism patients were newly diagnosed, had a disease duration of under 2 months, and were aged 18 to 65 years. Any patient with an uncontrolled infection, another autoimmune disease, pregnancy or lactation was excluded. Clinical symptoms, serum thyroxine and TRAb, thyroid ultrasound, and orbital computed tomography formed the basis for the diagnoses. For progressor patients, blood was drawn at the first diagnosis of hyperthyroidism, before any ophthalmopathy symptoms had appeared. PBMCs were isolated from about 10 ml of fresh peripheral blood by Ficoll-Paque density gradient centrifugation. Progressor patients were defined as those initially diagnosed with Graves' hyperthyroidism in whom ophthalmopathy developed during follow-up. Trizol reagent was used to extract total RNA, and RNA quality was then checked on an Agilent 2100 Bioanalyzer. Overall study results and their limits: A 13 V-J signature model separated ophthalmopathy from stable hyperthyroidism, with about 88% sensitivity and 81.08% specificity in cross-validation and 80%/75% in testing. In validation, progression to ophthalmopathy was predicted by the model with roughly 71% sensitivity and 72% to 85% specificity, a median of around 5.9 months before onset. Sample size was not statistically predetermined, and blinding of investigators to group allocation was not performed. Most expanded thyroid clonotypes (frequency above 0.001) were also found in blood, which suggests that blood repertoires may mirror thyroid immune responses.

Sequencing used blood. This TCR came from a woman aged 18-29 years with Graves' hyperthyroidism that later progressed to Graves' ophthalmopathy. This chain is built from TRBV6-1 and TRBJ2-1, with no reliable assignment of the D segment. Here is the DNA: TGTGCCAGCAGTGAAATCGTGGGCAATGAGCAGTTCTTC. Its protein product is CASSEIVGNEQFF.